This TCR beta chain was captured in a study of graft-versus-host responses after intestinal transplantation. Study-wide background: Tacrolimus plus steroids were given to all recipients for roughly 3 years, preceded by anti-thymocyte globulin induction.

Study-wide findings and caveats: GvH clones turned up in recipient marrow; some had shown up first in ileum or blood.

Remarks on this clone: Its antigen is currently unknown.

Assay: immunoSEQ multiplex PCR; the TCRdb copy retains only in-frame clones and omits some. Seen here are over 100,000 clones, about 92% observed once, and the top ten hold around 1%. After removal of 2 bases from V and 5 bases from J, the junction contained 4 bases not matched to a gene. This CDR3 has 14 amino acids. Germline CDR1 reads SGHTA; CDR2 reads FQGNSA. The V gene is TRBV7-2, the J gene TRBJ2-5; TRBD2 matches at 8 bases. The starting material was unstimulated CD8+ T cells sorted from spleen or lymph node cells, obtained before transplant. The receptor was isolated from a human donor who was the organ donor for an intestinal transplant. CDR3 region: CASSLTKRGETQYF. The CDR3 DNA sequence: TGTGCCAGCAGCTTAACCAAGCGGGGGGAGACCCAGTACTTC.